This T cell receptor beta chain was captured in a study of T cells after yellow fever vaccination (dated by TCRdb to between 2018 and 2021). With respect to the entire study: The SMART-Seq v4 Ultra Low Input RNA kit was used to prepare libraries from fractions with low cell numbers. Two healthy male donors, one aged 18 to 30 and one aged 30 to 40 years, made up the cohort. Bulk PBMC replicates and cell subsets were isolated from blood drawn at multiple timepoints before and after both primary and secondary immunization. To follow T-cell clones before and after both primary and booster YFV17D yellow fever vaccination, bulk TCR alpha and beta repertoires underwent longitudinal sequencing. Points the paper makes about the study in general: The secondary T-cell response was weaker than the primary response but faster, peaking on day 5 instead of day 15. After the booster, most of the clones that had expanded following primary vaccination were detected again (almost 98% of CD4 and around 90% of CD8), which suggests that memory was broadly maintained. A small share of clonotypes occurred in both CD4 and CD8 compartments, likely arising from convergent recombination. Only a couple of donors were included in the study, so the extent to which the findings can be generalized is limited. Computational filtering was needed because FACS-sorted repertoires could contain abundant contaminating clonotypes from the bulk population.

The junction shows trimming of 4 bases on V and 4 bases on J, plus 14 bases between the germline ends. The CDR3 contains 15 residues, cysteine and phenylalanine counted. CDR3 DNA is the only sequence kept; it has 45 bases, read in frame from the first base. Sequences SGHAT (CDR1) and FQNNGV (CDR2) are obtained from the germline V gene. A word on this clonotype: Which antigen it targets is not known. No much larger clonotype is one base removed from it; base qualities were not supplied.

TCRdb records Illumina NovaSeq 6000 as the sequencer. TCR cDNA was made using 5'RACE template switching, a step that added a universal primer site and unique molecular identifiers. Priming for cDNA synthesis came from both the TCR alpha and TCR beta constant segments. Libraries were amplified in two PCR steps, with sample barcodes and sequencing adapters added in the second step. Sequencing of the libraries was done on either Illumina HiSeq 2500 (2x100 bp) or NovaSeq (2x150 bp). From the authors' description of their analysis: MIGEC was used to demultiplex reads and collapse the reads into UMI consensus sequences, and MiXCR was used for V(D)J alignment. Vaccine-responding clonotypes were defined with edgeR using replicate PBMC samples, requiring FDR below 0.01 and a log2 fold change above 5 up to day 15. Each bulk clonotype received a CD4 or CD8 identity based on whether the sequenced CD4 or CD8 repertoire contained that clonotype at higher abundance. TCRdb itself trimmed the public reads at Q25 with fastp, ran MiXCR and retained productive beta chains. Rows with one shared CDR3 protein collapse into an entry with the most common genes and DNA. The V and J calls here are based on TCRdb, not the publication. For this sample there are a few hundred thousand distinct CDR3 sequences; 3% to 4.5% appear just once. The biggest ten clones account for less than 25% of the sample.

This specimen's treatment or condition label, interpreted: live attenuated yellow fever vaccine strain. At every blood-draw timepoint, two biological replicates of bulk PBMCs were collected. A standard Ficoll-Paque protocol was used to isolate PBMCs from peripheral blood. TriZol was used to extract RNA from bulk PBMCs, from CD4 and CD8 fractions, and from dextramer-positive and dextramer-negative fractions. This clonotype originated in a man aged 18 to 29 who received the YFV17D yellow fever vaccine. The specimen was PBMCs, collected 5 days after the yellow fever booster vaccination. The chain employs TRBV11-2 and TRBJ2-1; matching of 5 bases hints at TRBD1 as the D gene. CDR3 region: CASSSSPTAYNEQFF. The sequence in DNA is TGTGCCAGCAGCTCCAGCCCGACAGCATACAATGAGCAGTTCTTC.